This TCR beta chain was profiled in a study of response to subunit inactivated influenza vaccine. Notes on the study in general: The authors proposed limited new T cell recruitment per seasonal influenza vaccination.

As for this clonotype: No antigen is known for it.

The CDR3 loop spans 14 amino acids. In germline, CDR1 is SQVTM, CDR2 ANQGSEA. Unmatched junction bases numbered 6, after V lost 4 bases and J lost 1 base. TCRdb passed the RT-PCR reads through MiXCR, listing each CDR3 protein once. Altogether around 580,000 distinct CDR3 sequences are present, 12% to 15% being singletons, with the ten largest covering around 10%. Sequences were derived from PBMCs from blood, sampled roughly 12 days after vaccination. The chain is built from TRBV29-1 and TRBJ1-1; 7 bases align to TRBD1. The clonotype was recovered from a man aged 50-60 years who received an inactivated influenza vaccine. CDR3 in amino acids: CSVGLRTGNTEAFF. The CDR3 nucleotides are TGCAGCGTTGGCCTCAGGACAGGGAACACTGAAGCTTTCTTT.